This T cell receptor beta chain was captured in a study of shared clonotypes between healthy human individuals. Sequencing was performed with immunoSEQ multiplex PCR; in TCRdb, only in-frame clones are kept and a portion is missing. The sample yields about 700,000 clones, 92% seen once. There are 12 residues in the CDR3. The V gene's germline CDR1 is LNHDA and CDR2 SQIVND (reference sequence). Between the trimmed V and J ends, which lost 5 bases and 6 bases, there was a span of 10 bases. Points on this clone: Distinct nucleotide sequences in the sample also encode this CDR3.

The naive CD8 subset, CD45RO-negative cells positively selected for CCR7, excluded terminally differentiated effector memory CD45RA+ cells. This TCR came from a man under 40 in good health. The sequencing input was naive CD8+ T cells sorted from blood. This chain connects TRBV19 to TRBJ1-1; D gene unclear. CDR3 nucleotides: TGTGCCAGTAGTCCCGGGGTATCTGAAGCTTTCTTT. The encoded protein is CASSPGVSEAFF.